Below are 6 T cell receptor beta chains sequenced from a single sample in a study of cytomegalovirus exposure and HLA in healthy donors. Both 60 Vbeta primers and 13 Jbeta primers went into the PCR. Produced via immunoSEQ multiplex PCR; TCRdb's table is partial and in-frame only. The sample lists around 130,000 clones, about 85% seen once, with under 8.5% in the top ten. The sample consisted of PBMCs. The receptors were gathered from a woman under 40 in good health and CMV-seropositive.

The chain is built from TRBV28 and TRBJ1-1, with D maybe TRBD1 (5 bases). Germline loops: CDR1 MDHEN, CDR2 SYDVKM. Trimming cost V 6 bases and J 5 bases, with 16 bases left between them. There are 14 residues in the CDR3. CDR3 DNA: TGTGCCAGCAGCCTACGGGGGAGGGAGACTGAAGCTTTCTTT. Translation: CASSLRGRETEAFF. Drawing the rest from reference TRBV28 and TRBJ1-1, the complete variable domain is DVKVTQSSRYLVKRTGEKVFLECVQDMDHENMFWYRQDPGLGLRLIYFSYDVKMKEKGDIPEGYSVSREKKERFSLILESASTNQTSMYLCASSLRGRETEAFFGQGTRLTVV.

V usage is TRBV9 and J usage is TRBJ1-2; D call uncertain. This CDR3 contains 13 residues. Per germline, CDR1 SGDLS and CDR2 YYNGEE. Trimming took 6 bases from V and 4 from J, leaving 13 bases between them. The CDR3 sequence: CASTSGRGYGYTF. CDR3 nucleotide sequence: TGTGCCAGCACCTCCGGCAGAGGCTATGGCTACACCTTC.

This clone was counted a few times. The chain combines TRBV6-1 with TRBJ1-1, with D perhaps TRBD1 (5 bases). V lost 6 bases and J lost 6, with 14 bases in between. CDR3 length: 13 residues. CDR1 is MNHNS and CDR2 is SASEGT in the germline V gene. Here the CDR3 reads CASRLGDLAEAFF. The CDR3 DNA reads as TGTGCCAGCAGGTTAGGGGATCTGGCTGAAGCTTTCTTT.

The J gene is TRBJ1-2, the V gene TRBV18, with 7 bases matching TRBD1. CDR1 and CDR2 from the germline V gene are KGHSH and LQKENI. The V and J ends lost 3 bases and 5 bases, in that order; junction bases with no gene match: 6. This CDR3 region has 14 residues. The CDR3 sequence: CASSPLGTDYGYTF. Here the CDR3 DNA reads TGTGCCAGCTCACCCCTCGGGACAGATTATGGCTACACCTTC.

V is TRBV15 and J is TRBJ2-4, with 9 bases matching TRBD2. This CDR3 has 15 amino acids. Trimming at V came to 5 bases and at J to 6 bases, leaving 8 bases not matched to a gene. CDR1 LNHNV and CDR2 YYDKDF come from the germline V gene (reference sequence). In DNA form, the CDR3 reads TGTGCCACCAGCTTCGGCGGGGGGGAGGGAAACATTCAGTACTTC. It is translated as CATSFGGGEGNIQYF.

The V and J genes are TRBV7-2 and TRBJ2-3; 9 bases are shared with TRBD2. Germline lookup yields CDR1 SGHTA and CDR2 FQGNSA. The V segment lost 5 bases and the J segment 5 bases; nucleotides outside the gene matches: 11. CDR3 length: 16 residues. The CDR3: CASSLLAGVEGDTQYF. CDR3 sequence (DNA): TGTGCCAGCAGCCTATTAGCGGGAGTTGAAGGAGATACGCAGTATTTT.